The sequence of this T cell receptor (beta chain) was determined in a study of T-cell memory formation after mild COVID-19. Study-level results: That cross-reactive memory joined was suggested by some responding clones appearing in pre-infection memory. Clones which contracted sat mainly in CM and EM if CD4+, and in EMRA if CD8+.

TCRdb fed the 5' RACE reads into MiXCR, producing one record per CDR3 protein. The sample holds 140,000 to 150,000 distinct CDR3 sequences, approximately 6% seen once. The germline V gene encodes CDR1 SQVTM and CDR2 ANQGSEA. V shed 1 base and J 11 bases; nucleotides not matched to a gene: 6. The CDR3 has 12 amino acids. This clonotype appeared many times. The antigen remains unidentified. The sample taken for sequencing was PBMCs or a T cell subset sorted from them (not recorded which). The clonotype was recovered from an adult woman who had mild COVID-19 (a few samples of this study predate the infection). Cell type and time point are not known. V usage is TRBV29-1 and J usage is TRBJ1-1; 8 bases align to TRBD1. CDR3 bases: TGCAGCGTTGAAGGGTCAGGGGGCAGCGCTTTCTTT. This encodes CSVEGSGGSAFF.